Shown below are 20 T cell receptor beta chains from a single sample sequenced in a study of T cell responses to AZD1222 COVID-19 vaccine. Sequenced by immunoSEQ multiplex PCR; TCRdb stores in-frame clones only, minus some. The top ten clones hold roughly 7.8% of a sample with fewer than 130,000 clones, 85% to 95% of them seen once. The source material was peripheral blood, sampled on day 0 of AZD1222 vaccination. Receptors were obtained from an adult in good health.

The genes are TRBV24-1 and TRBJ2-7; D is undetermined. The CDR3 is made up of 13 amino acids. Trimming removed 2 bases from V and 9 bases from J, with 13 bases in between. Germline V lookup: CDR1 KGHDR, CDR2 SFDVKD. CDR3 sequence (DNA): TGTGCCACCAGTGATTATGGAATCGGTGGGCAGTACTTC. It yields the protein CATSDYGIGGQYF.

The chain employs TRBV4-1 and TRBJ2-7, with D unclear. Trimming shortened V by 6 bases and J by 4 bases, and 22 bases separated the two germline ends. CDR1 is MGHRA and CDR2 is YSYEKL in the germline V gene. This CDR3 has 16 residues. The CDR3 loop reads CASSSKDGSLWYEQYF. CDR3 nucleotides: TGCGCCAGCAGTTCAAAAGACGGATCCTTGTGGTACGAGCAGTACTTC.

The chain uses TRBV29-1 and TRBJ2-2; tentatively, D is TRBD1 (5 bases). Germline V lookup: CDR1 SQVTM, CDR2 ANQGSEA. The CDR3 loop spans 12 amino acids. The CDR3 DNA sequence: TGCGCTGGTAGGGGGAACACCGGGGAGCTGTTTTTT. Protein: CAGRGNTGELFF.

This chain uses TRBV3-1 (or the pseudogene TRBV3-2) with TRBJ1-6; 8 bases are a match to TRBD1. The CDR3 length is 15 residues. V was pared by 5 bases and J by 10 bases, with 10 bases of the junction left unmatched. Germline values: CDR1 LGHDT, CDR2 YNNKEL (reference sequence). This CDR3 is CASSSSVTGVSPLHF. Here the CDR3 DNA reads TGTGCCAGCAGCTCCTCTGTGACAGGGGTGTCACCCCTCCACTTT.

This clone appeared a single time. At one boundary the junction diverges from the germline segment, which might be a read error. The V gene is TRBV4-1, the J gene TRBJ2-1; unclear D gene. The CDR3 runs to 13 residues. Germline assignment: CDR1 MGHRA and CDR2 YSYEKL. CDR3 sequence reads: CTSSHRGGNEQFF. Written as DNA, the CDR3 is TGCACCAGCAGCCATAGAGGCGGCAATGAGCAGTTCTTC.

The chain employs TRBV7-8 and TRBJ1-3, with D unclear. The V end lost 1 base, the J end lost 2 bases, and 12 bases lay between the germline ends. Germline CDR1 and CDR2: SGHVS and FQNEAQ. The CDR3 spans 16 residues. This CDR3 is CASSLVPLATGNTIYF. For the CDR3, the DNA is TGTGCCAGCAGCTTAGTCCCCTTGGCCACTGGAAACACCATATATTTT.

J is TRBJ1-1 and V is TRBV4-1; D remains unclear. Germline assignment: CDR1 MGHRA and CDR2 YSYEKL. V was pared by 4 bases and J by 0 bases, with 18 bases between. The CDR3 totals 17 residues. The CDR3 sequence is CASSRGVSQNMNTEAFF. For the CDR3, the DNA is TGCGCCAGCAGCCGCGGCGTCAGTCAAAACATGAACACTGAAGCTTTCTTT.

The rearrangement uses TRBV23-1 and TRBJ2-2; 8 bases are shared with TRBD1. TRBV23-1 carries the ORF label, with uncertain function. Trimming removed 0 bases from V and 5 bases from J; junction bases left unmatched: 5. CDR3 length equals 16 residues. The CDR3 loop is CASSQSAGGRTGELFF. In nucleotides, the CDR3 is TGCGCCAGCAGTCAATCGGCAGGGGGCCGGACCGGGGAGCTGTTTTTT.

The genes are TRBV18 and TRBJ2-2; D gene unclear. V gave up 5 bases and J gave up 4 bases, with 14 bases separating them. Germline loops: CDR1 KGHSH, CDR2 LQKENI. The CDR3 is made up of 15 amino acids. The CDR3 DNA is TGTGCCAGCTCAGAGCCAGCCTCACGCACCGGGGAGCTGTTTTTT. This sequence encodes CASSEPASRTGELFF.

The V call is TRBV28, the J call TRBJ1-1; D not resolved. In germline, CDR1 is MDHEN, CDR2 SYDVKM. The CDR3 contains 11 residues. Trimming cost V 7 bases and J 0 bases, with 3 bases left between them. CDR3 protein: CASILNTEAFF. For the CDR3, the DNA is TGTGCCAGCATTCTGAACACTGAAGCTTTCTTT.

This rearrangement joins TRBV5-4 to TRBJ1-5, with a possible D match to TRBD1 (5 bases). V was shortened by 0 bases and J by 2 bases, with 6 bases between the two germline ends. The CDR3 runs to 14 residues. Germline V lookup: CDR1 SGHNT, CDR2 YYREEE (reference sequence). The CDR3 here is CASSLAGGNQPQHF. The DNA of the CDR3 is TGTGCCAGCAGCTTGGCGGGGGGCAATCAGCCCCAGCATTTT.

A single count supports this clone. J is TRBJ1-5 and V is TRBV7-9, with no clear D. This CDR3 is 12 amino acids long. The germline gives CDR1 SEHNR, CDR2 FQNEAQ (reference sequence). V was cut by 3 bases and J by 5 bases, with 5 bases left in between. The CDR3 region is CASSLSYQPQHF. Here the CDR3 DNA reads TGTGCCAGCAGCTTGAGTTATCAGCCCCAGCATTTT.

This clone was detected only once. In DNA form, the CDR3 reads TGTGCCAGCAGCTTAGGTTGGTCTAGCACAGATACGCAGTATTTT. This encodes CASSLGWSSTDTQYF. J is TRBJ2-3 and V is TRBV7-7, with no clear D. Germline V CDR1 and CDR2: SSHAT, FNYEAQ (reference sequence). V shed 1 base and J shed 0 bases, with 8 bases lying between them. This CDR3 contains 15 residues.

V gene TRBV28 combines with J gene TRBJ1-3, with D hard to call. The CDR3 covers 11 residues. CDR1 MDHEN and CDR2 SYDVKM come from the germline V gene. V lost 10 bases, J lost 4 bases, and 8 bases lay in between. CDR3 region: CATNTGNTIYF. Here the CDR3 DNA reads TGTGCCACGAATACAGGAAACACCATATATTTT.

The chain uses TRBV25-1 and TRBJ1-2; D is ambiguous. V lost 4 bases to trimming and J lost 8 bases, with 11 bases between them. The germline gives CDR1 MGHDK, CDR2 SYGVNS. The CDR3 is made up of 12 amino acids. CDR3 sequence reads: CASSAVLSGYTF. DNA for the CDR3: TGTGCCAGCAGTGCAGTATTGAGCGGCTACACCTTC.

Only one count was recorded for this clone. The V call is TRBV28, the J call TRBJ1-2; 7 bases are shared with TRBD1. CDR1 MDHEN and CDR2 SYDVKM come from the germline V gene. V lost 5 bases to trimming and J lost 7 bases; unmatched junction nucleotides: 13. The CDR3 is 15 amino acids. The CDR3 region has the DNA TGTGCCAGCAGTGCGGACAGGCTGTTAACGGGTGGCTACACCTTC. As protein: CASSADRLLTGGYTF.

This sequence joins TRBV7-2 and TRBJ1-5; D call uncertain. Trimming pared 2 bases from V and 5 bases from J, leaving 10 bases between. Germline V CDR1 and CDR2: SGHTA, FQGNSA. The CDR3 runs 14 residues. CDR3 region: CASSLFGSDQPQHF. DNA of the CDR3: TGTGCCAGCAGCTTATTTGGGTCCGATCAGCCCCAGCATTTT.

The chain couples TRBV10-2 to TRBJ1-4; D is uncertain. Deletions cut 5 bases from V and 6 bases from J, with 22 bases between. CDR1 and CDR2 from the germline V gene are WSHSY and SAAADI. This CDR3 is 17 amino acids long. The CDR3 DNA follows: TGCGCCAGCAGTTCCCGGATTATCGATGGTCCCTATGAAAAACTGTTTTTT. It specifies CASSSRIIDGPYEKLFF.

The chain joins TRBV5-1 to TRBJ1-4, with D uncertain. From germline, CDR1 is SGHRS and CDR2 YFSETQ. CDR3 length: 15 residues. V lost 4 bases, J lost 0 bases, and 10 bases lay in between. CDR3 residues: CASSRAGTTNEKLFF. As DNA, the CDR3 is TGCGCCAGCAGCCGGGCGGGTACAACTAATGAAAAACTGTTTTTT. Using reference TRBV5-1 and TRBJ1-4 for the parts outside the CDR3, the full variable domain is KAGVTQTPRYLIKTRGQQVTLSCSPISGHRSVSWYQQTPGQGLQFLFEYFSETQRNKGNFPGRFSGRQFSNSRSEMNVSTLELGDSALYLCASSRAGTTNEKLFFGSGTQLSVL.

The rearrangement links TRBV5-1 to TRBJ1-5; D is undetermined. This CDR3 contains 15 residues. The germline CDR1 and CDR2 sequences are SGHRS and YFSETQ. The germline V and J ends were trimmed by 2 bases and 7 bases, with 16 bases remaining between them. CDR3 nucleotides: TGCGCCAGCAGCTTCCAACGGGCCCCCGGGCAGCCCCAGCATTTT. As protein: CASSFQRAPGQPQHF.